These 20 T cell receptor beta chains were all obtained from the same sample, sequenced in a study of blood T cells in healthy people across ages. It was with a sample-barcoded 5' primer and a J-beta primer mix that a second PCR of roughly 7 to 12 cycles was run. TCRdb used MiXCR to reprocess the 5' RACE reads, holding one entry per CDR3 protein. Seen here are 800,000 to 950,000 distinct CDR3 sequences, 36% observed once, and the top ten hold over 10%. The sequenced material came from blood. The receptors stem from a man aged 18 to 29 in good health.

This clonotype appeared a few times. The CDR3 is CASSRREANYGYTF. DNA for the CDR3: TGTGCCAGCAGCCGGCGGGAAGCTAACTATGGCTACACCTTC. This chain links TRBV7-9 with TRBJ1-2; the D is unclear. Germline CDR1 reads SEHNR; CDR2 reads FQNEAQ (reference sequence). The CDR3 runs 14 residues. Trimming removed 5 bases at V and 0 bases at J, with 10 bases between.

The gene calls are TRBV7-2 and TRBJ2-5; TRBD1 matches at 8 bases. The DNA end favors TRBJ2-7, so the J call may be wrong. CDR1 is SGHTA and CDR2 is FQGNSA in the germline V gene. The CDR3 covers 14 residues. The CDR3 sequence is CASSPQTGDYEQYF. In nucleotides, the CDR3 is TGTGCCAGCAGCCCGCAGACAGGGGACTACGAGCAGTACTTC.

This clonotype was seen only a few times. The chain uses TRBV12-3 or TRBV12-4 and TRBJ2-3; 14 bases fit TRBD2. The CDR3 consists of 18 residues. Trimming removed 6 bases from V and 5 bases from J; junction bases left unmatched: 13. The CDR3 coding sequence is TGTGCCAGCAGCCTGACTAGCGGGGGGGGCTGGTTCGTAGATACGCAGTATTTT. It codes for CASSLTSGGGWFVDTQYF.

A single count supports this clonotype. This may come from a read error, since a much larger clone is one base off. In DNA form, the CDR3 reads TGCGCCAGCAGCCAAGGTGGTGGGGGGTCGCAGTATTTT. This codes for CASSQGGGGSQYF. The chain combines TRBV4-3 with TRBJ2-3; maybe TRBD2 (6 bases). CDR3 length: 13 amino acids. CDR1 and CDR2 from the germline V gene are LGHNA and YSLEER. Trimming removed 1 base at V and 10 bases at J, with 12 bases between.

In this sample, this clonotype turned up a few times. The chain has TRBV27 and TRBJ2-3; 7 bases are a match to TRBD1. This CDR3 has 16 amino acids. With V trimmed by 5 bases and J by 0 bases, 8 bases remained unmatched. Germline V gives CDR1 MNHEY, CDR2 SMNVEV (reference sequence). The CDR3 region is CASSPGDRASTDTQYF. CDR3 in DNA: TGTGCCAGCAGTCCAGGGGACAGAGCTAGCACAGATACGCAGTATTTT.

The J gene is TRBJ2-5, the V gene TRBV7-2; D is perhaps TRBD2 (5 bases). CDR1 is SGHTA and CDR2 is FQGNSA in the germline V gene. This CDR3 has 16 amino acids. V lost 1 base to trimming and J lost 11 bases, with 23 bases between them. The CDR3 nucleotides are TGTGCCAGCAGCTTAGATACTAGAAGCTCCTACAATGAGCAGTACTTC. It specifies CASSLDTRSSYNEQYF.

This clonotype was recorded a few times. V gene TRBV12-3 or TRBV12-4 combines with J gene TRBJ2-2; D call uncertain. V was clipped by 6 bases and J by 7 bases, with 15 bases between them. The CDR3 covers 14 residues. The CDR3 DNA reads TGTGCCAGCAGCTTCCCCGCGTCGATCGGGGAGCTGTTTTTT. Protein product: CASSFPASIGELFF.

This clonotype was counted between two and nine times. This chain links TRBV5-1 with TRBJ1-6; possibly TRBD1 for D (5 bases). The germline V gene has CDR1 SGHRS and CDR2 YFSETQ. The CDR3 has 16 residues. V shed 2 bases and J shed 0 bases, with 9 bases lying between them. CDR3 sequence: CASSFRVSSYNSPLHF. The CDR3, as DNA: TGCGCCAGCAGCTTCAGGGTGAGCTCCTATAATTCACCCCTCCACTTT.

For this clonotype: Being one base from a much bigger clone, this may be a read error. The V and J genes are TRBV4-3 and TRBJ2-7; unclear D gene. Gene TRBJ2-5 matches the end of the DNA better, so the J call may be wrong. The CDR3 has 14 residues. Germline CDR1 is LGHNA and CDR2 is YSLEER. DNA of the CDR3: TGCGCCAGCAGCTTAGAAGCCAACGAAGAGACCCAGTACTTC. Protein: CASSLEANEETQYF.

This clonotype was seen repeatedly, ten times or more. The chain combines TRBV5-5 with TRBJ2-3; 15 bases line up with TRBD2. V trimming: 4 bases; J trimming: 4 bases; junction bases outside the gene matches: 1. This CDR3 contains 15 residues. CDR1 is SGHKS, CDR2 YYEKEE, per germline (reference sequence). The CDR3 DNA is TGTGCCAGCAGCCGGACTAGCGGGGGGGCAGATACGCAGTATTTT. Protein product: CASSRTSGGADTQYF.

This clonotype was found many times. The CDR3 protein is CASSSGGEQFF. The CDR3 region has the DNA TGTGCCAGCAGCTCTGGAGGTGAGCAGTTCTTC. The V gene is TRBV9, the J gene TRBJ2-1; TRBD2 is a possible D gene (5 bases). Deletions cut 4 bases from V and 9 bases from J, with 8 bases between. Per germline, CDR1 SGDLS and CDR2 YYNGEE. The CDR3 covers 11 residues.

The V and J genes are TRBV14 and TRBJ2-2, with no clear D. Between the trimmed V and J ends, which lost 1 base and 2 bases, there was a span of 5 bases. The CDR3 runs to 14 residues. CDR1 is SGHDN, CDR2 FVKESK, per germline. Here the CDR3 reads CASSQAINTGELFF. The CDR3 nucleotides read TGTGCCAGCAGCCAAGCAATTAACACCGGGGAGCTGTTTTTT.

V gene TRBV20-1 combines with J gene TRBJ2-5; 9 nucleotides match TRBD2. V lost 2 bases to trimming and J lost 4 bases; unmatched junction nucleotides: 8. The CDR3 runs to 15 residues. CDR1 is DFQATT, CDR2 SNEGSKA, per germline (reference sequence). The CDR3 DNA reads as TGCAGTGCTAGAAAGGGGACTAGCCTCGGAGAGACCCAGTACTTC. Translated: CSARKGTSLGETQYF.

The chain recombines TRBV23-1 with TRBJ2-3; 10 positions match TRBD2. TRBV23-1 is an open reading frame, and its role is uncertain. The trim removed 0 bases at V and 6 bases at J, leaving 24 bases unmatched. This CDR3 comprises 22 residues. As DNA, the CDR3 is TGCGCCAGCAGTCAATCCCCAGTTGCTAGCGGGGGACTCCGGGATAAGGGGGATACGCAGTATTTT. This codes for CASSQSPVASGGLRDKGDTQYF.

This clonotype was counted between two and nine times. The chain recombines TRBV29-1 with TRBJ2-1; tentative D call: TRBD2 (6 bases). The CDR3 has 13 residues. The germline V gene encodes CDR1 SQVTM and CDR2 ANQGSEA. V lost 5 bases to trimming and J lost 4 bases, with 12 bases between them. Here the CDR3 reads CSVPPRGYNEQFF. CDR3 DNA: TGCAGCGTTCCACCCCGGGGGTACAATGAGCAGTTCTTC.

The chain combines TRBV9 with TRBJ2-1; D tentatively reads TRBD1 or TRBD2 (5 bases each). The CDR3 sequence is 15 residues long. The germline V gene has CDR1 SGDLS and CDR2 YYNGEE. Deletions cut 0 bases from V and 13 bases from J, with 20 bases between. The CDR3 sequence: CASSVGDAPQETQFF. CDR3 bases: TGTGCCAGCAGCGTAGGGGACGCCCCCCAAGAGACCCAGTTCTTC.

This clonotype was observed a few times. The chain has TRBV4-3 and TRBJ2-1, with 10 bases that match TRBD2. Germline assignment: CDR1 LGHNA and CDR2 YSLEER. CDR3 size: 17 residues. V trimming: 0 bases; J trimming: 7 bases; junction bases outside the gene matches: 9. The CDR3 DNA is TGCGCCAGCAGCCAAGAAATTGGTCTAGCGGGGGTAAATGAGCAGTTCTTC. Protein product: CASSQEIGLAGVNEQFF.

This clonotype came up a few times. The V and J genes are TRBV4-1 and TRBJ1-2; D gene unclear. The CDR3 has 15 amino acids. Germline CDR1 and CDR2: MGHRA and YSYEKL. V lost 0 bases to trimming and J lost 4 bases, with 12 bases between them. In nucleotides, the CDR3 is TGCGCCAGCAGCCAAGAGCCCAGCCAGGCCTATGGCTACACCTTC. Translation: CASSQEPSQAYGYTF.

This clonotype was detected only a few times. The genes are TRBV20-1 and TRBJ1-2; D is possibly TRBD1 (5 bases). The V end was cut by 3 bases, the J end by 0 bases, with 11 bases between. From germline, CDR1 is DFQATT and CDR2 SNEGSKA (reference sequence). This CDR3 is built from 14 residues. The chain's CDR3 is CSASGGDSNYGYTF. The CDR3 region has the DNA TGCAGTGCTAGTGGCGGGGACTCTAACTATGGCTACACCTTC.

The chain employs TRBV20-1 and TRBJ1-3; D is ambiguous. The germline gives CDR1 DFQATT, CDR2 SNEGSKA (reference sequence). The CDR3 sequence is 13 residues long. Between the trimmed V and J ends, which lost 6 bases and 0 bases, there was a span of 9 bases. This CDR3 reads CSARHRSGNTIYF. DNA of the CDR3: TGCAGTGCCCGACATCGCTCTGGAAACACCATATATTTT.